This T cell receptor (beta chain) came from a study of CD8+ T cells in alopecia areata. In the case of this clone: Its antigen remains unknown.

Points from the study as a whole: Elevated clonality characterized lesional scalp relative to normal scalp, particularly in alopecia totalis/universalis. Significant decreases in scalp clonality and expanded CD8+ clones followed tofacitinib treatment.

The CDR3 sequence is 17 residues long. CDR1 and CDR2 (germline): ENHRY, SYGVKD. V was cut by 5 bases and J by 0 bases, with 14 bases left in between. Extraction and reverse transcription of RNA yielded cDNA as the sequencing template. The method was immunoSEQ multiplex PCR; TCRdb's version includes in-frame clones alone and lacks a portion of them. The data show about 190,000 clones, 60% to 70% seen once. Treatment indicated: oral pan-JAK inhibitor, 5-10 mg twice daily. This chain uses TRBV10-3 with TRBJ2-6; possibly TRBD1 for D (5 bases). Here the sequenced sample was CD4+ T cells sorted from blood, taken at week 4, from a patient treated with tofacitinib. The receptor comes from a human donor with alopecia areata. The CDR3 reads CAISFARASSGANVLTF. In DNA, the CDR3 is TGTGCCATCAGTTTCGCCAGGGCCTCCTCTGGGGCCAACGTCCTGACTTTC.